The 17 T cell receptor beta chains presented below share a single source sample, sequenced in a study of T cell repertoires in cytomegalovirus infection. One entry per CDR3 protein results from TCRdb running MiXCR on the reads. The profile covers 680,000 or so distinct CDR3 sequences, with under 40% appearing a single time and 2.8% taken by the ten largest. The sequencing sample was made of PBMCs. The receptors come from a human donor in good health (CMV status not recorded). Some clones in this sample may be carry-over from other donors' samples.

This clonotype was detected a few times. The rearrangement links TRBV28 to TRBJ1-1; no clear D gene. The V gene lost 3 bases and the J gene lost 1 base, with 9 bases spanning the gap. CDR1 MDHEN and CDR2 SYDVKM come from the germline V gene. The CDR3 has 14 amino acids. The CDR3 region has the DNA TGTGCCAGCAGTTTGATTGGCAGGAACACTGAAGCTTTCTTT. Encoded protein: CASSLIGRNTEAFF.

This sequence joins TRBV5-6 and TRBJ2-3; 12 bases fit TRBD1. The CDR3 totals 16 residues. The germline V gene has CDR1 SGHDT and CDR2 YYEEEE. The V and J ends lost 4 bases and 4 bases, in that order; junction bases with no gene match: 7. The CDR3, as DNA: TGTGCCAGCAGCCTCCGGGACAGGGGGCTCGCAGATACGCAGTATTTT. Encoded protein: CASSLRDRGLADTQYF.

The V gene is TRBV24-1, the J gene TRBJ1-5; 7 bases map to TRBD1. V dropped 2 bases and J dropped 3; count of bases not matched to a gene: 3. Per germline, CDR1 KGHDR and CDR2 SFDVKD. The CDR3 spans 15 residues. As DNA, the CDR3 is TGTGCCACCAGTGATTCGGACAGGACCAATCAGCCCCAGCATTTT. Translating it yields CATSDSDRTNQPQHF.

The chain is built from TRBV10-3 and TRBJ2-3, with TRBD2 identical over 7 bases. The length of the CDR3 is 15 residues. Per the germline V gene, CDR1 is ENHRY and CDR2 is SYGVKD. V shed 2 bases, J shed 1 base, and the junction held 3 bases outside the gene matches. The CDR3 DNA reads TGTGCCATCAGTGAGGCGGGAGAGGGCACAGATACGCAGTATTTT. Its protein is CAISEAGEGTDTQYF.

There are a few counts of this clonotype. CDR3 nucleotide sequence: TGTGCCAGCAGCTCCTCGGACAGGGCTAATGAAAAACTGTTTTTT. This sequence encodes CASSSSDRANEKLFF. The chain uses TRBV11-2 and TRBJ1-4, with TRBD1 matching 8 bases. The CDR3 contains 15 residues. The V gene's germline CDR1 is SGHAT and CDR2 FQNNGV. V shed 4 bases and J 3 bases; nucleotides not matched to a gene: 4.

This clonotype showed up just a few times. At one of its ends the junction is not consistent with the germline gene, which may arise from a read error. J is TRBJ2-7 and V is TRBV11-2; TRBD1 might be the D (6 bases). The CDR3 is 15 amino acids. From germline, CDR1 is SGHAT and CDR2 FQNNGV. CDR3 nucleotide sequence: TGTGCCAGCAGCCTAGAACAGGGAAGGAGCTACGAGCAGTACTTC. Amino acids: CASSLEQGRSYEQYF.

The V and J genes are TRBV4-1 and TRBJ1-2, with 7 bases matching TRBD1. This CDR3 region has 15 residues. Germline loops: CDR1 MGHRA, CDR2 YSYEKL. V dropped 1 base and J dropped 4; count of bases not matched to a gene: 6. CDR3 coding DNA: TGCGCCAGCAGCCAAGGGGCAGGGGGGCCCTATGGCTACACCTTC. It is translated as CASSQGAGGPYGYTF.

This clonotype appeared a few times. The genes are TRBV5-6 and TRBJ1-2; the match to TRBD1 covers 7 bases. Trimming removed 4 bases from V and 8 bases from J; junction bases left unmatched: 17. Germline V gene data show CDR1 as SGHDT and CDR2 as YYEEEE. The CDR3 consists of 16 residues. For the CDR3, the DNA is TGTGCCAGCAGCCCTTGGGTGGGACAGCGCGAACGGGGCTACACCTTC. It codes for CASSPWVGQRERGYTF.

The chain recombines TRBV25-1 with TRBJ2-1; TRBD1 is a possible D gene (6 bases). CDR3 length: 16 amino acids. Between the trimmed V and J ends, which lost 1 base and 8 bases, there was a span of 18 bases. Germline CDR1 MGHDK, CDR2 SYGVNS. As DNA, the CDR3 is TGTGCCAGCAGTGAATTGAGGGGGACCCACTTAGATGAGCAGTTCTTC. This gives the protein CASSELRGTHLDEQFF.

This sequence joins TRBV15 and TRBJ2-7, with 9 positions matching TRBD1. V shed 0 bases, J shed 3 bases, and the junction held 15 bases outside the gene matches. Germline CDR1 is LNHNV and CDR2 is YYDKDF (reference sequence). The CDR3 length is 19 residues. The CDR3 DNA reads TGTGCCACCAGCAGAGATTGGCCGGGACAGGGCCTGGTAAACTACGAGCAGTACTTC. Protein product: CATSRDWPGQGLVNYEQYF.

The chain has TRBV28 and TRBJ2-5; 10 nucleotides match TRBD2. The CDR3 extends over 15 amino acids. Germline V CDR1 and CDR2: MDHEN, SYDVKM. The V and J ends lost 5 bases and 5 bases, in that order; junction bases with no gene match: 8. The DNA of the CDR3 is TGTGCCAGCAGTACAAGCGGGAGGGTAAGGGAGACCCAGTACTTC. It encodes CASSTSGRVRETQYF.

This clonotype was seen a handful of times. The J gene is TRBJ2-3, the V gene TRBV28, with D maybe TRBD2 (7 bases). Trimming stripped 4 bases from V and 3 bases from J, with 14 bases between. Germline V gene lookup returns CDR1 MDHEN and CDR2 SYDVKM. This CDR3 spans 15 amino acids. CDR3 in amino acids: CASSSVRGRTDTQYF. CDR3 bases: TGTGCCAGCAGTTCAGTGCGGGGGCGGACAGATACGCAGTATTTT.

About this clonotype: A read error may explain this, as a much larger clone is one base away. The chain has TRBV7-2 and TRBJ2-3, with TRBD2 matching 11 bases. Germline CDR1 is SGHTA and CDR2 is FQGNSA. The J segment lost 4 bases and the V segment lost 3 bases, leaving 6 bases of the junction unmatched. The CDR3 length is 16 residues. As DNA, the CDR3 is TGTGCCAGCAGCTTGCTAGCGGGGGGTGGCCCAGATACGCAGTATTTT. Translating gives CASSLLAGGGPDTQYF.

The chain is built from TRBV7-9 and TRBJ1-1; D is unclear. The CDR3 length is 17 residues. Germline CDR1 SEHNR, CDR2 FQNEAQ (reference sequence). Trimming took off 2 bases at V and 1 base at J, with 17 bases between the two ends. In nucleotides, the CDR3 is TGTGCCAGCAGCTTAAAAGATATTCGACAAGCGAACACTGAAGCTTTCTTT. Its translation is CASSLKDIRQANTEAFF. Full variable domain (rest looked up from reference TRBV7-9 and TRBJ1-1): DTGVSQNPRHKITKRGQNVTFRCDPISEHNRLYWYRQTLGQGPEFLTYFQNEAQLEKSRLLSDRFSAERPKGSFSTLEIQRTEQGDSAMYLCASSLKDIRQANTEAFFGQGTRLTVV.

This clonotype has ten or more counts. V and J are TRBV30 and TRBJ2-1; no definite D call. The V gene's germline CDR1 is GTSNPN and CDR2 SVGIG (reference sequence). Trimming stripped 3 bases from V and 8 bases from J, with 14 bases between. This CDR3 is 13 amino acids long. Here the CDR3 reads CAWRGGVGYEQFF. The DNA of the CDR3 is TGTGCCTGGAGGGGTGGAGTCGGCTATGAGCAGTTCTTC.

This chain links TRBV25-1 with TRBJ2-7; 7 bases fit TRBD1. Losses at the gene ends were 4 bases for V and 0 bases for J; bases not matched to a gene: 6. Germline V gene data show CDR1 as MGHDK and CDR2 as SYGVNS. This CDR3 has 15 amino acids. DNA of the CDR3: TGTGCCAGCAGTGTAGGGGACAGTTTCTCCTACGAGCAGTACTTC. Protein: CASSVGDSFSYEQYF.

The gene calls are TRBV12-3 or TRBV12-4 and TRBJ1-2; D call uncertain. The V and J ends lost 4 bases and 8 bases respectively, with 23 bases between them. CDR3 length: 16 residues. CDR3 amino acids: CASSSNLGLLVSGYTF. In DNA form, the CDR3 reads TGTGCCAGCAGTTCCAATCTCGGACTACTAGTAAGCGGCTACACCTTC.